The TCR beta chain under discussion was sequenced for a study of identical twins. There are a few counts of this clonotype. The ends lost 5 bases at V and 4 bases at J; junction bases unmatched: 8. This CDR3 spans 15 amino acids. Germline V CDR1 and CDR2: MNHNS, SASEGT. TCRdb processed the 5' RACE reads anew with MiXCR; each CDR3 protein has one entry. The sample lists fewer than 900,000 distinct CDR3 sequences, approximately 18% seen once, with around 13% in the top ten. This sample was shared with a second study, whose subject was T cells expressing NK-cell markers. This second study notes: Where four donors were concerned, these clonotypes also led the CD3+CD56-NKG2C+ fraction.

This sequence joins TRBV6-1 and TRBJ2-3, with 8 bases lining up with TRBD2. Source material: PBMCs. The TCR was taken from a young woman in good health. The CDR3 loop reads CASSTAGAGSDTQYF. In DNA form, the CDR3 reads TGTGCCAGCAGTACAGCGGGGGCGGGGTCAGATACGCAGTATTTT.